The rows below give T cell receptor beta chains drawn from one sample of a study of cytomegalovirus exposure and HLA in healthy donors. TCRdb's table, derived via immunoSEQ multiplex PCR, lists solely in-frame clones and lacks some. The profile shows about 180,000 clones, 60% to 85% of them singletons. The sample was PBMCs. Receptors were obtained from a young man in good health and CMV-seronegative. Each CDR3 is given with its conserved first and last residue. Fields, in order: J gene, clone size, V gene, D gene, CDR3 DNA, CDR3 protein. A D gene is named only where the DNA matches it firmly. Only part of the rows carry a size: once, few, many, or a class if the clone is expanded.

>TRBJ1-1|once|TRBV30|NA
TGTGCCTGGAGTGTACAATGGAACACTGAAGCTTTCTTT
CAWSVQWNTEAFF
>TRBJ1-2|NA|TRBV2|TRBD1
TGTGCCAGCAGTCCATTTATACTGACAGGGGACTACTATGGCTACACCTTC
CASSPFILTGDYYGYTF
>TRBJ2-1|few|TRBV28|TRBD2
TGTGCCAGCAGCGCAGATTGGACTAGCGGCGGGTATGAGCAGTTCTTC
CASSADWTSGGYEQFF
>TRBJ2-1|NA|TRBV5-6|TRBD2
TGTGCCAGCAGCTCGGCCCTAGCGGGCTCCTACAATGAGCAGTTCTTC
CASSSALAGSYNEQFF
>TRBJ2-7|NA|TRBV9|NA
TGTGCCAGCAGCCCCCAGGGTGACCGGGGGGAGCAGTACTTC
CASSPQGDRGEQYF
>TRBJ2-1|few|TRBV6-1|NA
TGTGCCAGCAGTCGGGACTTAAATTGGGATGAGCAGTTCTTC
CASSRDLNWDEQFF
>TRBJ1-2|NA|TRBV9|TRBD1
TGTGCCAGCAGCAGGACAGGCAATAGGGGCTACACCTTC
CASSRTGNRGYTF
>TRBJ1-1|NA|TRBV9|TRBD1
TGTGCCAGCAGCCAAAGAGGGACAGGGGTAGGTTCTGAAGCTTTCTTT
CASSQRGTGVGSEAFF
>TRBJ1-6|NA|TRBV9|TRBD1
TGTGCCAGCAGCTTCCGGACAGGGGTGGCCTCACCCCTCCACTTT
CASSFRTGVASPLHF
>TRBJ1-2|once|TRBV2|NA
TGTGCCAGCACAAGGGGGGGTTGGAGCTACACCTTC
CASTRGGWSYTF
>TRBJ2-2|NA|TRBV19|TRBD2
TGTGCCAGTAAGAGCGGGAGGGGGAACACCGGGGAGCTGTTTTTT
CASKSGRGNTGELFF
>TRBJ1-3|once|TRBV9|NA
TGTGCCAGCAGCGTAGAGGGACAATACTTCTCTGGAAACACCATATATTTT
CASSVEGQYFSGNTIYF
>TRBJ2-7|NA|TRBV28|NA
TGTGCCAGCAGTCCCCCCGGCAGGGGCGAGCAGTACTTC
CASSPPGRGEQYF
>TRBJ2-7|NA|TRBV2|NA
TGTGCCAGCGGACTTGCAACCTACGAGCAGTACTTC
CASGLATYEQYF
>TRBJ2-3|NA|TRBV11-1|TRBD1
TGTGCCAGCAGCTTTTCCAGGGGGCTCAGCACAGATACGCAGTATTTT
CASSFSRGLSTDTQYF
>TRBJ1-2|few|TRBV11-2|TRBD1
TGTGCCAGCAGCCTGGACAGGGGGGCCTTGGGCTACACCTTC
CASSLDRGALGYTF
>TRBJ1-1|NA|TRBV7-2|TRBD1
TGTGCCAGCAGCTTCAGGGGGCGGGGCGAGAACACTGAAGCTTTCTTT
CASSFRGRGENTEAFF
>TRBJ2-5|NA|TRBV18|NA
TGTGCCAGCTCACCTCAGGGGGGACAAGAGACCCAGTACTTC
CASSPQGGQETQYF
>TRBJ2-5|NA|TRBV7-3|TRBD1
TGTGCCAGCAGCCGCGCCGGGACAGGGTCAGAGACCCAGTACTTC
CASSRAGTGSETQYF
>TRBJ1-6|NA|TRBV7-2|NA
TGTGCCAGCAGCTCAAATAATTCACCCCTCCACTTT
CASSSNNSPLHF
>TRBJ2-1|few|TRBV6-1|TRBD2
TGTGCCAGCTTGGGACTAGCGGGGAAAAATGAGCAGTTCTTC
CASLGLAGKNEQFF
>TRBJ1-1|NA|TRBV6-5|NA
TGTGCCAGCAGTTACCTAGGCGACACTGAAGCTTTCTTT
CASSYLGDTEAFF
>TRBJ1-1|once|TRBV28|TRBD1
TGTGCCAGCAGTGCCAGGACAGGGCGGAACACTGAAGCTTTCTTT
CASSARTGRNTEAFF
>TRBJ1-2|NA|TRBV2|TRBD1
TGTGCCAGCACCCCGGACAGGGCGGGCGGCTACACCTTC
CASTPDRAGGYTF